Following are 17 T cell receptor beta chains from one sample sequenced in a study of T cell repertoires in cytomegalovirus infection. Via MiXCR, TCRdb re-called the reads, giving one row per CDR3 protein. The sample comprises 200,000 or so distinct CDR3 sequences, under 25% of which are singletons, and around 3.1% rests with the top ten. Sequenced: PBMCs. Receptors originate from a human donor in good health (CMV status not recorded). Some clones in this sample may be carry-over from other donors' samples.

This clonotype appeared a few times. This chain uses TRBV6-6 with TRBJ1-6, with D possibly matching TRBD1 (6 bases). Trimming stripped 6 bases from V and 7 bases from J, with 10 bases between. Looked up from germline, CDR1 is MNHNY and CDR2 is SVGAGI (reference sequence). This CDR3 spans 13 amino acids. The CDR3 region has the DNA TGTGCCAGCAGAAAGACAGGAAATTCACCCCTCCACTTT. Translation gives CASRKTGNSPLHF.

This clonotype occurred a few times. The chain joins TRBV5-6 to TRBJ2-3, with D maybe TRBD2 (5 bases). The ends were cut back, 2 bases at V and 0 bases at J, with 10 bases in the middle. This CDR3 region has 15 residues. Germline-derived CDR1 and CDR2 are SGHDT and YYEEEE. The CDR3 DNA reads TGTGCCAGCAGCTTTAACGGACTGAGCACAGATACGCAGTATTTT. It is translated as CASSFNGLSTDTQYF.

This clonotype was detected many times. The rearrangement links TRBV7-2 to TRBJ2-1; 13 bases are a match to TRBD2. V shed 5 bases, J shed 4 bases, and the junction held 8 bases outside the gene matches. The CDR3 sequence is 17 residues long. Germline CDR1 is SGHTA and CDR2 is FQGNSA. The CDR3 region is CASSPQGGLAGYNEQFF. In DNA, the CDR3 is TGTGCCAGCAGCCCCCAGGGGGGACTAGCGGGATACAATGAGCAGTTCTTC.

V usage is TRBV6-6 and J usage is TRBJ2-3; D is ambiguous. Between the trimmed V and J ends, which lost 6 bases and 0 bases, there was a span of 19 bases. Germline lookup yields CDR1 MNHNY and CDR2 SVGAGI (reference sequence). This CDR3 is 17 amino acids long. CDR3 DNA: TGTGCCAGCAGCGTCCAGATTTCCGTAATTAGCACAGATACGCAGTATTTT. Protein: CASSVQISVISTDTQYF.

This chain joins TRBV20-1 and TRBJ2-7, with TRBD2 matching 12 bases. Trimming cost V 2 bases and J 8 bases; bases outside gene matches: 13. Germline V CDR1 and CDR2: DFQATT, SNEGSKA (reference sequence). The CDR3 is 16 amino acids. The CDR3 DNA reads TGCAGTGCTAGACCCTCTAGCGGGGGGGTCCCTTGGAAGCAGTACTTC. It translates to CSARPSSGGVPWKQYF.

The gene calls are TRBV2 and TRBJ1-1; D not resolved. The CDR3 is 14 residues long. V was trimmed by 4 bases and J by 0 bases, leaving 9 bases between them. Germline CDR1 SNHLY, CDR2 FYNNEI. CDR3 amino acids: CASSGAPLNTEAFF. Here the CDR3 DNA reads TGTGCCAGCAGTGGCGCCCCACTGAACACTGAAGCTTTCTTT.

This clonotype was detected only a few times. This rearrangement joins TRBV6-5 to TRBJ2-5, with a possible D match to TRBD1 (6 bases). Deletions cut 4 bases from V and 1 base from J, with 7 bases between. The germline V gene encodes CDR1 MNHEY and CDR2 SVGAGI. The CDR3 extends over 13 amino acids. Here the CDR3 reads CASSSGVQETQYF. The CDR3 bases are TGTGCCAGCAGTTCAGGGGTCCAAGAGACCCAGTACTTC.

This clonotype was detected ten times or more. The chain has TRBV12-3 or TRBV12-4 and TRBJ2-5; D gene unclear. V lost 1 base and J lost 2, with 11 bases in between. The CDR3 consists of 15 residues. In DNA form, the CDR3 reads TGTGCCAGCAGTTTAGGTCAGGCAGCACAAGAGACCCAGTACTTC. It is translated as CASSLGQAAQETQYF.

This clonotype came up once. The chain is built from TRBV20-1 and TRBJ1-1; D is undetermined. The CDR3 sequence is 11 residues long. V was pared by 5 bases and J by 10 bases, with 14 bases between. Per germline, CDR1 DFQATT and CDR2 SNEGSKA (reference sequence). The CDR3 DNA is TGCAGTGCTGGGGAAGACCTGGGAGCTTTCTTT. Translating it yields CSAGEDLGAFF.

In the case of this clonotype: This may be a read error: a much more frequent sequence differs by one nucleotide. V and J are TRBV7-2 and TRBJ1-2; D not resolved. CDR1 and CDR2 (germline): SGHTA, FQGNSA. The CDR3 sequence is 13 residues long. CDR3 bases: TGTGCCAGCAGATTCGAATTGGACTATGACTACACCTTC. The encoded protein is CASRFELDYDYTF.

This clonotype came up many times. V and J are TRBV7-6 and TRBJ2-2; D unresolved. Trimming left V 1 base short and J 7 bases short, with 10 bases between. This CDR3 is 14 amino acids long. Looked up from germline, CDR1 is SGHVS and CDR2 is FNYEAQ. CDR3 sequence reads: CASSLVTVGGELFF. The CDR3 nucleotides are TGTGCCAGCAGCTTAGTGACGGTCGGCGGGGAGCTGTTTTTT.

This clonotype was recorded many times. This rearrangement joins TRBV7-9 to TRBJ2-1; D gene uncertain. The ends were cut back, 5 bases at V and 10 bases at J, with 9 bases in the middle. In germline, CDR1 is SEHNR, CDR2 FQNEAQ (reference sequence). CDR3 length: 11 residues. In DNA form, the CDR3 reads TGTGCCAGCAGCCCCCAGGTAGAGCAGTTCTTC. Its translation: CASSPQVEQFF.

This clonotype has ten or more counts. The chain combines TRBV11-2 with TRBJ1-2; D is unclear. Trimming took 1 base from V and 4 from J, leaving 10 bases between them. Germline V gene data show CDR1 as SGHAT and CDR2 as FQNNGV. CDR3 length: 14 residues. Here the CDR3 reads CASSLAGISYGYTF. The CDR3 bases are TGTGCCAGCAGCTTAGCCGGGATTTCCTATGGCTACACCTTC.

This clonotype was observed a few times. V usage is TRBV11-3 and J usage is TRBJ2-2; D unresolved. The CDR3 is 16 amino acids. Per the germline V gene, CDR1 is SGHNT and CDR2 is YENEEA. V dropped 4 bases and J dropped 1 base, with 13 bases sitting between them. The CDR3 loop reads CASSSLPAGNTGELFF. CDR3 nucleotide sequence: TGTGCCAGCAGCTCTCTACCGGCCGGGAACACCGGGGAGCTGTTTTTT.

This clonotype was recorded a few times. Here the CDR3 reads CATSDFRIGSSGSLTGELFF. CDR3 in DNA: TGTGCCACCAGTGATTTTCGTATAGGTTCTAGCGGGAGTCTGACCGGGGAGCTGTTTTTT. J is TRBJ2-2 and V is TRBV24-1; 10 bases fit TRBD2. The trim removed 1 base at V and 5 bases at J, leaving 15 bases unmatched. Germline CDR1 reads KGHDR; CDR2 reads SFDVKD. The CDR3 runs 20 residues.

This clonotype was recorded many times. The CDR3 protein is CASSLDSSVYEQYF. The DNA of the CDR3 is TGTGCCAGCAGCTTAGATAGCAGTGTGTACGAGCAGTACTTC. The chain couples TRBV7-2 to TRBJ2-7; D is ambiguous. Germline V lookup: CDR1 SGHTA, CDR2 FQGNSA. This CDR3 is 14 amino acids long. V was cut by 1 base and J by 4 bases, with 11 bases left in between.

The V call is TRBV19, the J call TRBJ1-5, with a tentative D call TRBD1 (5 bases). Trimming pared 8 bases from V and 2 bases from J, leaving 13 bases between. Germline-derived CDR1 and CDR2 are LNHDA and SQIVND (reference sequence). The CDR3 totals 14 residues. In DNA form, the CDR3 reads TGTGCCAGTGGGGGTGGGGCTGGCAATCAGCCCCAGCATTTT. Protein sequence: CASGGGAGNQPQHF.